Below, one T cell receptor (beta chain) is given with its context. The antigen is unknown. The time point is: 2015-2016 season, 7 days after influenza vaccination. Adults were given seasonal inactivated influenza vaccine, and blood CD4 subsets were sorted before and after vaccination. Excluded were substance abuse, HIV/AIDS, active cancer, immunomodulatory drugs and active illness. This sample is part of a study of follicular helper T cells after annual influenza vaccination. Repertoires were generated with immunoSEQ multiplex PCR, while TCRdb's copy carries only in-frame clones and drops some. Of some 4,300 clones listed, 82% were seen once; the top ten hold just over 0.85%. Study-wide results and caveats: Each annual vaccination recalled recurring oligoclonal ICOS+CD38+ cTfh clonotypes.

This CDR3 region has 17 residues. Germline CDR1 reads MNHEY; CDR2 reads SMNVEV (reference sequence). The V and J ends lost 0 bases and 0 bases respectively, with 12 bases between them. V gene TRBV27 combines with J gene TRBJ2-1; D is unclear. The TCR originated in an adult who received the influenza vaccine. The sequenced sample was CXCR5+ CD38- circulating T follicular helper cells from blood, obtained 7 days after influenza vaccination. Described subset: circulating Tfh, non-naive CD4+CXCR5+PD-1+ (ICOS+CD38+ or ICOS-CD38-). The CDR3 DNA reads TGTGCCAGCAGTTTATCGATCAGAACCTCCTCCTACAATGAGCAGTTCTTC. This sequence encodes CASSLSIRTSSYNEQFF.